The clone carrying this T cell receptor (beta chain) occurred many times. The antigen is not known. The record originates from a study of read filtering for tumor transcriptome and immune sequencing. Study findings and constraints: IR-seq captured clonotypes deeper and more reliably than RNA-seq.

Germline CDR1 is SEHNR and CDR2 is FQNEAQ (reference sequence). The V gene end was trimmed by 5 bases and the J gene end by 5 bases; junction bases not matched to a gene: 4. The CDR3 consists of 14 residues. Molecular barcoded adaptors covering alpha/delta and beta/gamma chains were used on 400 ng RNA. Using its own MiXCR run on the reads, TCRdb lists one record per CDR3 protein. The data hold 20,000 to 30,000 distinct CDR3 sequences, with 20% to 25% observed a single time. The receptor comes from a donor at least 40 years old with multiple myeloma. Sequenced input: a population of CD138-negative cells sorted from bone marrow. The chain has TRBV7-9 and TRBJ2-2; 8 nucleotides align to TRBD2. As DNA, the CDR3 is TGTGCCAGCAGCCCCGGGACTAGTACCGGGGAGCTGTTTTTT. This gives the protein CASSPGTSTGELFF.